Listed below are T cell receptor beta chains from one sample, sequenced in a study of T cell responses to AZD1222 COVID-19 vaccine. Here immunoSEQ multiplex PCR was the method, and the copy in TCRdb shows in-frame clones only, minus some. The sample lists 200,000 to 300,000 clones; approximately 95% were seen once. This material consisted of peripheral blood, taken on day 0 of AZD1222 vaccination. The receptor set was obtained from an adult in good health. The CDR3 runs from the conserved cysteine through the conserved F or W. The size of a clone is reported for some rows only, either as once, few or many, or as a class for expanded clones.

TRBV9,NA,TRBJ1-1,CASSVVGGALTEAFF
TRBV21-1,once,TRBJ1-1,CASSVPHGTEAFF
TRBV6-2/TRBV6-3,NA,TRBJ1-2,CASNPHRASGYTF
TRBV7-3,NA,TRBJ2-7,CASSLHRGNEKQYF
TRBV12-3/TRBV12-4,NA,TRBJ2-5,CASRHQETQYF
TRBV2,once,TRBJ2-2,CASSEMAAGELFF
TRBV3-1/TRBV3-2,NA,TRBJ2-5,CASSPLGRGGQETQYF
TRBV9,NA,TRBJ2-2,CASSVDLRGANTGELFF
TRBV18,NA,TRBJ2-3,CASRLSEADTQYF
TRBV10-3,NA,TRBJ2-3,CAISILGDTQYF
TRBV10-3,NA,TRBJ2-7,CAISESGSSTYEQYF
TRBV5-1,NA,TRBJ2-2,CASRGAAEAGELFF
TRBV6-6,NA,TRBJ2-1,CASSLDRINEQFF
TRBV28,NA,TRBJ1-6,CASTLTGPPISSYNSPLHF
TRBV9,NA,TRBJ2-2,CASSVEVRGSGELFF
TRBV29-1,NA,TRBJ2-3,CSVRDRGAQYF
TRBV12-3/TRBV12-4,NA,TRBJ2-7,CASSKQVSYEQYF
TRBV10-3,NA,TRBJ1-1,CAIGDRGRGSEAFF
TRBV19,NA,TRBJ1-5,CASIGGVSQPQHF
TRBV5-1,NA,TRBJ2-7,CASNPGQGAYEQYF
TRBV18,NA,TRBJ1-2,CASSPAGYMEGYTF
TRBV28,once,TRBJ2-3,CASSLGSTDTQYF
TRBV24-1,NA,TRBJ1-5,CATSDSRADDQPQHF
TRBV6-5,NA,TRBJ1-2,CASSPRGRDGGYTF
TRBV6-5,NA,TRBJ2-7,CASRLAGGYEQYF
TRBV7-9,NA,TRBJ2-1,CASSLGGHNEQFF
TRBV20-1,NA,TRBJ2-2,CSASGRGAVTGELFF
TRBV7-2,NA,TRBJ1-6,CASSPRQGPSPLHF
TRBV1,NA,TRBJ1-3,CTSSPLGRTSGGNTIYF
TRBV19,NA,TRBJ1-1,CASRSQGSTEAFF
TRBV5-6,NA,TRBJ2-7,CASSTGAGAYEQYF
TRBV10-3,NA,TRBJ2-1,CATSGTGAYNEQFF
TRBV7-9,once,TRBJ1-2,CASSPGPTGARGYTF
TRBV2,NA,TRBJ1-6,CASSFQGANNSPLHF
TRBV28,NA,TRBJ1-5,CASKRGNQPQHF
TRBV7-3,NA,TRBJ2-6,CATPEGGGDGANVLTF
TRBV28,NA,TRBJ1-3,CASSLFGASGNTIYF
TRBV30,NA,TRBJ2-7,CAWSVTGSYEQYF
TRBV18,NA,TRBJ2-1,CASSPPGTSGAYNEQFF
TRBV7-2,once,TRBJ2-4,CASSTQPLLGGKNIQYF
TRBV4-3,NA,TRBJ1-5,CASSQDFAAQPQHF
TRBV12-3/TRBV12-4,once,TRBJ2-2,CASSPAGPGELFF
TRBV5-6,NA,TRBJ1-5,CASSLGTRNQPQHF
TRBV13,NA,TRBJ1-2,CASSSQGNYGYTF
TRBV27,NA,TRBJ2-7,CGIACYEQYF
TRBV27,NA,TRBJ2-7,CASRASRGPGLNEQYF
TRBV5-1,NA,TRBJ2-7,CASSAGQGKSYEQYF
TRBV7-8,NA,TRBJ2-1,CASSSALAGGVNEQFF
TRBV6-1,many,TRBJ2-2,CASSEGTGDTGELFF
TRBV30,NA,TRBJ1-1,CAWSRDLGPAFF
TRBV4-1,NA,TRBJ1-1,CASSRSGGAGTEAFF
TRBV4-3,NA,TRBJ2-3,CASALAGASDTQYF
TRBV3-1/TRBV3-2,NA,TRBJ2-7,CASSLPTGGPHEQYF
TRBV6-6,NA,TRBJ1-1,CASTRLSNTEAFF
TRBV20-1,NA,TRBJ1-2,CSASDSYGYTF
TRBV18,NA,TRBJ1-1,CASSPGAGRAEAFF